The 32 T cell receptor beta chains below all came from one sample that was sequenced in a study of cytomegalovirus exposure and HLA in healthy donors. Vbeta (60) and Jbeta (13) primers were used in the PCR. TCRdb's copy holds only in-frame clones and misses some; the assay was immunoSEQ multiplex PCR. Of fewer than 250,000 clones listed, approximately 80% are singletons. Sequencing was performed on PBMCs. The receptors were sampled from a woman aged 45-59 years in good health and CMV-seropositive.

This chain uses TRBV19 with TRBJ1-4, with TRBD1 as a possible D gene (5 bases). Germline V gene sequence: CDR1 LNHDA, CDR2 SQIVND (reference sequence). The CDR3 covers 14 residues. V was trimmed by 2 bases and J by 9 bases, leaving 13 bases between them. CDR3 in amino acids: CASSISRVNQKLFF. The CDR3 bases are TGTGCCAGTAGTATATCCAGGGTAAATCAAAAACTGTTTTTT. Variable domain in full (rest from reference TRBV19 and TRBJ1-4): DGGITQSPKYLFRKEGQNVTLSCEQNLNHDAMYWYRQDPGQGLRLIYYSQIVNDFQKGDIAEGYSVSREKKESFPLTVTSAQKNPTAFYLCASSISRVNQKLFFGSGTQLSVL.

The chain recombines TRBV2 with TRBJ1-1; 8 nucleotides line up with TRBD1. CDR1 is SNHLY and CDR2 is FYNNEI in the germline V gene. The V gene end was trimmed by 7 bases and the J gene end by 4 bases; junction bases not matched to a gene: 5. This CDR3 is built from 13 residues. The chain's CDR3 is CASTPGQGTEAFF. The CDR3 DNA sequence: TGTGCCAGCACTCCAGGACAGGGCACTGAAGCTTTCTTT.

This clone was recorded once. At one of its ends the junction is not consistent with the germline gene, which may arise from a read error. The V gene is TRBV7-9, the J gene TRBJ1-6, with TRBD1 identical over 10 bases. This CDR3 has 16 residues. CDR1 is SEHNR, CDR2 FQNEAQ, per germline (reference sequence). The CDR3 bases are TGTTCCAGCAGCTTTTTAGGGGACAGGGGATCTTCACCCCTCCACTTT. The encoded protein is CSSSFLGDRGSSPLHF.

The rearrangement uses TRBV4-1 and TRBJ2-1; TRBD2 aligns across 7 bases. V was clipped by 0 bases and J by 2 bases; unmatched bases: 4. Germline assignment: CDR1 MGHRA and CDR2 YSYEKL. The CDR3 totals 16 residues. DNA of the CDR3: TGCGCCAGCAGCCAAGATCCAGGGAGGGCCTACAATGAGCAGTTCTTC. Amino acid sequence: CASSQDPGRAYNEQFF.

This clone was observed once. J is TRBJ2-3 and V is TRBV7-8; 7 bases align to TRBD2. Trimming took 1 base from V and 3 from J; bases not matched to a gene: 4. Germline CDR1 reads SGHVS; CDR2 reads FQNEAQ. This CDR3 contains 15 residues. CDR3 nucleotides: TGTGCCAGCAGCTTAGGCTTGCGGGGGACAGATACGCAGTATTTT. Protein sequence: CASSLGLRGTDTQYF.

The genes are TRBV7-2 and TRBJ2-5, with unresolved D. Looked up from germline, CDR1 is SGHTA and CDR2 is FQGNSA. Trimming left V 4 bases short and J 5 bases short, with 5 bases between. CDR3 length: 11 residues. The CDR3 coding sequence is TGTGCCAGCAGCTCTTATGAGACCCAGTACTTC. It yields the protein CASSSYETQYF.

The chain carries TRBV30 and TRBJ1-4, with a weak D call TRBD1 (6 bases). Trimming cost V 5 bases and J 7 bases, with 11 bases left between them. The length of the CDR3 is 12 residues. Germline V gene lookup returns CDR1 GTSNPN and CDR2 SVGIG (reference sequence). The CDR3 protein is CAWGDRSEKLFF. The DNA for the CDR3 is TGTGCCTGGGGCGACAGGTCTGAAAAACTGTTTTTT.

This clone has only one observation. The chain recombines TRBV7-2 with TRBJ2-1; tentatively, D is TRBD2 (5 bases). CDR3 length equals 15 residues. The germline V and J ends were trimmed by 1 base and 4 bases, with 11 bases remaining between them. Germline loops: CDR1 SGHTA, CDR2 FQGNSA. The DNA of the CDR3 is TGTGCCAGCAGCTTAGGTGGGAGAAGTTACAATGAGCAGTTCTTC. This gives the protein CASSLGGRSYNEQFF. The whole variable domain, remainder taken from reference TRBV7-2 and TRBJ2-1, is GAGVSQSPSNKVTEKGKDVELRCDPISGHTALYWYRQSLGQGLEFLIYFQGNSAPDKSGLPSDRFSAERTGGSVSTLTIQRTQQEDSAVYLCASSLGGRSYNEQFFGPGTRLTVL.

The chain has TRBV27 and TRBJ1-5; possible D gene TRBD1, 5 bases. The CDR3 loop spans 17 amino acids. Germline V gives CDR1 MNHEY, CDR2 SMNVEV (reference sequence). V lost 0 bases to trimming and J lost 6 bases, with 18 bases between them. The CDR3 loop reads CASSLSARGRRGQPQHF. CDR3 sequence (DNA): TGTGCCAGCAGTTTATCAGCCCGGGGGAGAAGAGGTCAGCCCCAGCATTTT.

The chain links TRBV9 to TRBJ1-2; tentative D call: TRBD1 (6 bases). The CDR3 extends over 17 amino acids. Germline V gene lookup returns CDR1 SGDLS and CDR2 YYNGEE. Deletions cut 3 bases from V and 6 bases from J, with 24 bases between. Written as DNA, the CDR3 is TGTGCCAGCAGCGCTACCGTAAGACAGGCGGGGGGACATGGCTACACCTTC. Its protein product is CASSATVRQAGGHGYTF.

J is TRBJ1-6 and V is TRBV4-3; D is undetermined. Trimming cost V 3 bases and J 5 bases, with 11 bases left between them. This CDR3 spans 15 amino acids. Germline V gene lookup returns CDR1 LGHNA and CDR2 YSLEER. CDR3 region: CASSQNSKNNSPLHF. DNA of the CDR3: TGCGCCAGCAGCCAGAACAGTAAGAATAATTCACCCCTCCACTTT.

The chain links TRBV2 to TRBJ1-4; D call uncertain. In germline, CDR1 is SNHLY, CDR2 FYNNEI. There are 15 residues in the CDR3. With 5 bases removed from V and 7 bases from J, the gap between germline ends came to 17 bases. For the CDR3, the DNA is TGTGCCAGCAGTCCTTTGGGGAGTGCTGTTGAAAAACTGTTTTTT. This gives the protein CASSPLGSAVEKLFF.

The V and J genes are TRBV28 and TRBJ2-1, with D perhaps TRBD1 (5 bases). V was shortened by 8 bases and J by 0 bases, with 11 bases between the two germline ends. Germline V gives CDR1 MDHEN, CDR2 SYDVKM. The CDR3 runs to 14 residues. The CDR3 nucleotides read TGTGCCAGCCGTCAGGGCCTCTCCTACAATGAGCAGTTCTTC. It translates to CASRQGLSYNEQFF. The full variable domain, with the rest looked up from reference TRBV28 and TRBJ2-1, is DVKVTQSSRYLVKRTGEKVFLECVQDMDHENMFWYRQDPGLGLRLIYFSYDVKMKEKGDIPEGYSVSREKKERFSLILESASTNQTSMYLCASRQGLSYNEQFFGPGTRLTVL.

The chain combines TRBV5-6 with TRBJ2-1, with 7 bases fitting TRBD2. Trimming removed 2 bases from V and 3 bases from J; junction bases left unmatched: 2. Germline CDR1 SGHDT, CDR2 YYEEEE. CDR3 length: 14 residues. CDR3 nucleotides: TGTGCCAGCAGCTTTAAGCGGGGCTACAATGAGCAGTTCTTC. It translates to CASSFKRGYNEQFF.

The chain joins TRBV28 to TRBJ1-5, with TRBD1 as a possible D gene (6 bases). V was trimmed by 3 bases and J by 6 bases, leaving 12 bases between them. Germline CDR1 reads MDHEN; CDR2 reads SYDVKM. The CDR3 totals 14 residues. The CDR3 coding sequence is TGTGCCAGCAGTTTGCTACAGGGAGTTCAGCCCCAGCATTTT. It is translated as CASSLLQGVQPQHF.

A word on this clone: This is likely a read error, given that the CDR3 carries no conserved phenylalanine or tryptophan at its end. Because the CDR3's place on the DNA is in doubt, the DNA is left out and the CDR3 is given as listed by TCRdb. CDR3 loop: CASSLGLAGPLSSPWY. This chain joins TRBV5-4 and TRBJ2-3; the listed D gene, TRBD2, was not tested against the DNA. The CDR3 contains 16 residues when both ends are counted. The germline V gene encodes CDR1 SGHNT and CDR2 YYREEE (reference sequence).

The J gene is TRBJ2-7, the V gene TRBV7-9, with D possibly TRBD1 on 5 matching bases. V shed 5 bases and J shed 3 bases, with 14 bases lying between them. The V gene's germline CDR1 is SEHNR and CDR2 FQNEAQ (reference sequence). The CDR3 runs 14 residues. DNA for the CDR3: TGTGCCAGCAGCCCAGTAACAGGTAACTACGAGCAGTACTTC. It specifies CASSPVTGNYEQYF.

The chain joins TRBV19 to TRBJ2-7; TRBD1 matches at 9 bases. CDR1 is LNHDA, CDR2 SQIVND, per germline (reference sequence). V lost 3 bases and J lost 4; bases outside the gene matches: 7. The CDR3 consists of 15 residues. The CDR3 nucleotides are TGTGCCAGTAGTATGACCGGGACAGGGATTTACGAGCAGTACTTC. Protein: CASSMTGTGIYEQYF. Complete variable domain (other parts from reference TRBV19 and TRBJ2-7): DGGITQSPKYLFRKEGQNVTLSCEQNLNHDAMYWYRQDPGQGLRLIYYSQIVNDFQKGDIAEGYSVSREKKESFPLTVTSAQKNPTAFYLCASSMTGTGIYEQYFGPGTRLTVT.

The rearrangement joins TRBV9 to TRBJ1-2; possible D gene TRBD1, 5 bases. Deletions cut 2 bases from V and 4 bases from J, with 12 bases between. This CDR3 contains 14 residues. Germline V lookup: CDR1 SGDLS, CDR2 YYNGEE. The CDR3 bases are TGTGCCAGCAGCGTCAGGGTCGTGGGCTATGGCTACACCTTC. Translating gives CASSVRVVGYGYTF.

The chain has TRBV5-8 and TRBJ2-3, with 8 bases matching TRBD1. The CDR3 length is 18 residues. Germline V gene sequence: CDR1 SGHTS, CDR2 YDEGEE. Trimming cost V 5 bases and J 3 bases; bases outside gene matches: 17. The CDR3 sequence is CASSSGQVALARTDTQYF. The CDR3 DNA reads TGTGCCAGCAGTTCGGGACAGGTAGCCCTAGCCCGGACAGATACGCAGTATTTT. Together with reference TRBV5-8 and TRBJ2-3, the CDR3 gives the full variable domain: EAGVTQSPTHLIKTRGQQATLRCSPISGHTSVYWYQQALGLGLQFLLWYDEGEERNRGNFPPRFSGRQFPNYSSELNVNALELEDSALYLCASSSGQVALARTDTQYFGPGTRLTVL.

The chain uses TRBV6-5 and TRBJ2-5; tentative D call: TRBD2 (7 bases). Trimming stripped 5 bases from V and 5 bases from J, with 18 bases between. Germline assignment: CDR1 MNHEY and CDR2 SVGAGI. The CDR3 is 15 amino acids. The CDR3 DNA follows: TGTGCCAGCAGTAGCGCTCGGGGGCGGGGGGAGACCCAGTACTTC. Translating gives CASSSARGRGETQYF.

The chain joins TRBV7-7 to TRBJ2-2; D is ambiguous. CDR1 and CDR2 from the germline V gene are SSHAT and FNYEAQ (reference sequence). The CDR3 is made up of 16 amino acids. V was cut by 3 bases and J by 2 bases, with 13 bases left in between. CDR3 residues: CASSLLAGLNTGELFF. The CDR3 DNA reads TGTGCCAGCAGCTTGTTGGCAGGCCTAAACACCGGGGAGCTGTTTTTT.

This chain uses TRBV18 with TRBJ2-3; 7 nucleotides line up with TRBD2. The CDR3 covers 14 residues. The ends lost 5 bases at V and 3 bases at J; junction bases unmatched: 5. The germline V gene encodes CDR1 KGHSH and CDR2 LQKENI. DNA of the CDR3: TGTGCCAGCTCAAGCGGACTAGTGACAGATACGCAGTATTTT. This gives the protein CASSSGLVTDTQYF. The whole variable domain, remainder taken from reference TRBV18 and TRBJ2-3, is NAGVMQNPRHLVRRRGQEARLRCSPMKGHSHVYWYRQLPEEGLKFMVYLQKENIIDESGMPKERFSAEFPKEGPSILRIQQVVRGDSAAYFCASSSGLVTDTQYFGPGTRLTVL.

The rearrangement links TRBV28 to TRBJ1-1, with D possibly being TRBD1 (5 bases). V shed 3 bases and J shed 1 base, with 9 bases lying between them. CDR1 and CDR2 (germline): MDHEN, SYDVKM. This CDR3 is 14 amino acids long. Written as DNA, the CDR3 is TGTGCCAGCAGTTTGGGCGGGGGGAACACTGAAGCTTTCTTT. Residues: CASSLGGGNTEAFF.

The CDR3 sequence: CASSFGWSPNTEAFF. The CDR3 DNA is TGTGCCAGCAGCTTCGGTTGGAGTCCCAACACTGAAGCTTTCTTT. The V gene is TRBV5-6, the J gene TRBJ1-1, with unresolved D. V lost 2 bases and J lost 2, with 13 bases in between. Germline V gene lookup returns CDR1 SGHDT and CDR2 YYEEEE. The CDR3 is 15 residues long.

The chain is built from TRBV11-2 and TRBJ2-2, with 9 bases matching TRBD2. The V gene's germline CDR1 is SGHAT and CDR2 FQNNGV. The CDR3 is 16 residues long. Unmatched junction bases numbered 9, after V lost 5 bases and J lost 5 bases. CDR3 DNA sequence: TGTGCCAGCAGCCGTACTAAGAGCGGGGGGACCGGGGAGCTGTTTTTT. Encoded protein: CASSRTKSGGTGELFF.

The chain combines TRBV27 with TRBJ1-5; TRBD1 matches 8 bases. V dropped 6 bases and J dropped 0; count of bases not matched to a gene: 7. The germline V gene has CDR1 MNHEY and CDR2 SMNVEV (reference sequence). This CDR3 is 16 amino acids long. The CDR3 coding sequence is TGTGCCAGCAGCCACCGGACAGGGTATAGCAATCAGCCCCAGCATTTT. Its translation: CASSHRTGYSNQPQHF.

V gene TRBV7-2 combines with J gene TRBJ2-7; 16 positions agree with TRBD2. After removal of 7 bases from V and 7 bases from J, the junction contained 13 bases not matched to a gene. Looked up from germline, CDR1 is SGHTA and CDR2 is FQGNSA. This CDR3 is 17 amino acids long. The CDR3 protein is CASTLPGLAGGRREQYF. The CDR3 nucleotides read TGTGCCAGCACCCTACCGGGACTAGCGGGGGGGCGTCGGGAGCAGTACTTC.

V usage is TRBV12-5 and J usage is TRBJ1-1, with 7 bases identical to TRBD1. CDR3 length: 13 amino acids. V gave up 2 bases and J gave up 3 bases; unmatched junction bases: 0. Germline V lookup: CDR1 LGHNT, CDR2 FRNRAP. CDR3 sequence reads: CASGLQGDTEAFF. CDR3 DNA sequence: TGTGCTAGTGGTTTGCAGGGGGACACTGAAGCTTTCTTT.

The chain carries TRBV5-1 and TRBJ1-2; 9 bases are a match to TRBD1. This CDR3 is 14 amino acids long. The germline V gene encodes CDR1 SGHRS and CDR2 YFSETQ. The J segment lost 8 bases and the V segment lost 3 bases, leaving 8 bases of the junction unmatched. This CDR3 is CASSSSGTGKGYTF. The CDR3 DNA is TGCGCCAGCAGCTCCTCCGGGACAGGGAAAGGCTACACCTTC.

This chain connects TRBV28 to TRBJ1-2, with 8 bases identical to TRBD1. Per the germline V gene, CDR1 is MDHEN and CDR2 is SYDVKM. The CDR3 totals 14 residues. V lost 6 bases and J lost 3; bases outside the gene matches: 6. Here the CDR3 DNA reads TGTGCCAGCAGAGGGACAGGTTATGACTATGGCTACACCTTC. This translates into CASRGTGYDYGYTF.

In its sample, this clone was seen once. The chain joins TRBV5-1 to TRBJ1-1, with a weak D call TRBD1 (5 bases). V lost 1 base, J lost 0 bases, and 10 bases lay in between. Germline loops: CDR1 SGHRS, CDR2 YFSETQ. This CDR3 is built from 15 residues. This chain's CDR3 is CASSLTGPMNTEAFF. In DNA form, the CDR3 reads TGCGCCAGCAGCTTGACAGGTCCGATGAACACTGAAGCTTTCTTT. Complete variable domain (other parts from reference TRBV5-1 and TRBJ1-1): KAGVTQTPRYLIKTRGQQVTLSCSPISGHRSVSWYQQTPGQGLQFLFEYFSETQRNKGNFPGRFSGRQFSNSRSEMNVSTLELGDSALYLCASSLTGPMNTEAFFGQGTRLTVV.